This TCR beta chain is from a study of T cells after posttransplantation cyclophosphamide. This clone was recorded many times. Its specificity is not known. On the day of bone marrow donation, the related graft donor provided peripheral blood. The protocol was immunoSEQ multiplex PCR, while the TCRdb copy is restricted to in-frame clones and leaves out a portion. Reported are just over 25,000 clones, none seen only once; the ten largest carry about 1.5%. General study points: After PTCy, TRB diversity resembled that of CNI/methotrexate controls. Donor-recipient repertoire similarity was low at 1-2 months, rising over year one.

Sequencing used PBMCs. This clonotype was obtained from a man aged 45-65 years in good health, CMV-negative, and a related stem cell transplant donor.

CDR3 nucleotide sequence: TGTGCCAGCAGCTTAGCGTATTTAACCGGGAGCTCCTACAATGAGCAGTTCTTC. This translates into CASSLAYLTGSSYNEQFF. This chain connects TRBV7-8 to TRBJ2-1; TRBD2 might be the D (6 bases). Trimming pared 0 bases from V and 0 bases from J, leaving 15 bases between. The CDR3 sequence is 18 residues long. CDR1 SGHVS and CDR2 FQNEAQ come from the germline V gene.